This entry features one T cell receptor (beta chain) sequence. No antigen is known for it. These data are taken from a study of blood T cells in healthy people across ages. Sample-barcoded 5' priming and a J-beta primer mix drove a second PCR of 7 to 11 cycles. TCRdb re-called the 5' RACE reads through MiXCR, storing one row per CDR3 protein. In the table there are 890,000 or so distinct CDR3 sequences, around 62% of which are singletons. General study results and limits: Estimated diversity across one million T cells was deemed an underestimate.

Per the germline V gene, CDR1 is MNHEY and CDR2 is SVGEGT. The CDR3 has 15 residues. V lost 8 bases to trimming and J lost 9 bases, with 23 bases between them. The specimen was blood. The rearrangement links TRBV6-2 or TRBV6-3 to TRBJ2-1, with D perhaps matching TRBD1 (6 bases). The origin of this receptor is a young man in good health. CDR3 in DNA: TGTGCCAGCGGACGAGGCGGACAGACCCCTAGTGAGCAGTTCTTC. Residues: CASGRGGQTPSEQFF.